This T cell receptor beta chain was captured in a study of CD8 T cells in ankylosing spondylitis. Study-wide points: Made up of several highly homologous variants, a TCR beta motif appeared characteristic of ankylosing spondylitis blood. Disease-linked clones reportedly showed significant enrichment in matched ankylosing spondylitis synovial fluid.

The germline V gene has CDR1 LNHNV and CDR2 YYDKDF (reference sequence). The J segment lost 12 bases and the V segment lost 0 bases, leaving 8 bases of the junction unmatched. The CDR3 has 13 amino acids. TCRdb analysed the 5' RACE reads with MiXCR anew, one entry per CDR3 protein. The sample lists some 240,000 distinct CDR3 sequences; 24% were seen once. About this clonotype itself: Its target is unknown.

J is TRBJ2-7 and V is TRBV15; 7 bases are shared with TRBD2. The source material was blood, either unsorted or a sorted T cell fraction (not recorded which). This TCR came from a male donor with ankylosing spondylitis or in good health (not recorded which). CDR3 DNA sequence: TGTGCCACCAGCAGAGATGGGGAGGGGAAAGGGTACTTC. Amino acid sequence: CATSRDGEGKGYF.